The entry below describes one T cell receptor (beta chain). What it binds is not known. Germline CDR1 reads SGHDT; CDR2 reads YYEEEE. V lost 4 bases, J lost 9 bases, and 8 bases stayed unmatched. There are 13 residues in the CDR3. The sample is drawn from a study of cytomegalovirus exposure and HLA in healthy donors. Study conclusions and caveats: Most TCR sequences showed up rarely, but some public TCRs showed up in many donors. The listing of 150 to 200 TCR beta chains classed them as cytomegalovirus-associated.

It was with 60 Vbeta and 13 Jbeta primers that the PCR ran. Libraries were prepared by immunoSEQ multiplex PCR; TCRdb keeps only in-frame clonotypes and omits some of them. This sample's clone table lists 45,000 to 70,000 clones. This sequence was found in a woman in her twenties or thirties in good health and CMV-seropositive. Sequencing was performed on PBMCs. The chain has TRBV5-6 and TRBJ1-1, with 8 bases identical to TRBD1. The CDR3 is CASSAGTGRQAFF. DNA for the CDR3: TGTGCCAGCAGCGCGGGGACAGGTAGACAAGCTTTCTTT.